This TCR beta chain was documented in a study of shared clonotypes between healthy human individuals. Regarding the study as a whole: Incomplete sequencing of sorted subsets was indicated by rarefaction despite large depth. How much donors shared clonotypes was expected to be affected by sequencing depth.

Nashville, Tennessee was home to all donors, each a Caucasian adult. In the CD4+ fraction, cells were divided into CD45RA+ naive and CD45RA-negative memory subsets. Worth noting for this clone: The antigen remains unidentified.

Germline V gene lookup returns CDR1 MDHEN and CDR2 SYDVKM. The J segment lost 3 bases and the V segment lost 5 bases, leaving 5 bases of the junction unmatched. The CDR3 is 15 residues long. The table came from immunoSEQ multiplex PCR; TCRdb's copy has only in-frame clones and leaves some out. The table lists over 2 million clones, 85% to 95% of them singletons. This clonotype was obtained from a man younger than 35 in good health. Some clones in this sample may be carry-over from other donors' samples. Sequencing input: naive CD4+ T cells from PBMCs. Regarding subset: CD45RA+ positively selected. The chain uses TRBV28 and TRBJ1-5, with TRBD1 matching 9 bases. The CDR3 loop is CASSVQGADNQPQHF. CDR3 bases: TGTGCCAGCAGTGTACAGGGGGCGGACAATCAGCCCCAGCATTTT.